The sample holds a few counts of the clone carrying this T cell receptor (beta chain). Its matching antigen is unknown. The source of the sample is a study of cytomegalovirus exposure and HLA in healthy donors. PCR involved 60 Vbeta and 13 Jbeta primers. Sequencing used immunoSEQ multiplex PCR; TCRdb keeps in-frame clones, though not all of them. The table records under 200,000 clones, about 70% of them present only once. Regarding the study as a whole: A later analysis by the authors found several of the most significant clusters apparently linked to common viral pathogens. Among CMV-associated TCR beta chains, most appeared HLA-restricted in a later analysis. Earlier findings revealed that most TCR beta V segments proved productive either about 87% or about 30% of the time. Presence/absence comparisons presumed near-even sequencing depth among donors.

The CDR3 runs 14 residues. Germline V gene sequence: CDR1 SGHAT, CDR2 FQNNGV. Between the trimmed V and J ends, which lost 3 bases and 6 bases, there was a span of 12 bases. J is TRBJ1-5 and V is TRBV11-2; D not certain. The sequencing sample was made of PBMCs. The clonotype was recovered from a woman in her thirties or forties in good health and CMV-seropositive. CDR3 nucleotide sequence: TGTGCCAGCAGCTTCGAGCGGTTTGGTCAGCCCCAGCATTTT. It translates to CASSFERFGQPQHF.